In this sample, the clone carrying this T cell receptor (beta chain) turned up a few times. Its matching antigen is unknown. This sample stems from a study of T-cell memory formation after mild COVID-19. Looking at the study overall: Among the donors, TCR clusters were largely specific to each donor. Whole-study results and caveats: Pre-infection memory held some responding clones, suggesting pre-existing cross-reactive T cells responded. Later expanders leaned toward CD4+, whereas clones contracting from day 15 to 85 were balanced CD4/CD8.

Using its own MiXCR run on the 5' RACE reads, TCRdb lists one record per CDR3 protein. The sample has around 300,000 distinct CDR3 sequences; around 8% are singletons. The receptor comes from a man aged 18 to 30 who had mild COVID-19 (a few samples of this study predate the infection). Cell type and time point are not known. The specimen was PBMCs or a T cell subset sorted from them (not recorded which).

CDR3: CASSPGRGKYEQYF. CDR3 in DNA: TGTGCCAGCAGCCCGGGAAGGGGGAAGTACGAGCAGTACTTC. The J gene is TRBJ2-7, the V gene TRBV6-5, with D possibly matching TRBD1 (6 bases). The CDR3 runs to 14 residues. Deletions cut 6 bases from V and 4 bases from J, with 16 bases between. In germline, CDR1 is MNHEY, CDR2 SVGAGI.